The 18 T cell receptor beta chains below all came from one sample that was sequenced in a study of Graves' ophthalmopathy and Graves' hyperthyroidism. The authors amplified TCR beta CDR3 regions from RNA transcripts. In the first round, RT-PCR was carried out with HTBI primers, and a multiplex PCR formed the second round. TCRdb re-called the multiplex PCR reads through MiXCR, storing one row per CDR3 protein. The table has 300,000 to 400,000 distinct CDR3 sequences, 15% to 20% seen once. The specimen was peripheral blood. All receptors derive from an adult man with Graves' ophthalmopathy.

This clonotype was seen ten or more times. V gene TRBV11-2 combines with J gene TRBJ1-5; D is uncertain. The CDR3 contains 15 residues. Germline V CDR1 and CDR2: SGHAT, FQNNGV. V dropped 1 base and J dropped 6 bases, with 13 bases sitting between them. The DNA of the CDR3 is TGTGCCAGCAGCTTAGTCTCTGGGGAGGGTCAGCCCCAGCATTTT. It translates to CASSLVSGEGQPQHF. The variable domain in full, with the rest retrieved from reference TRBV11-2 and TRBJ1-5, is EAGVAQSPRYKIIEKRQSVAFWCNPISGHATLYWYQQILGQGPKLLIQFQNNGVVDDSQLPKDRFSAERLKGVDSTLKIQPAKLEDSAVYLCASSLVSGEGQPQHFGDGTRLSIL.

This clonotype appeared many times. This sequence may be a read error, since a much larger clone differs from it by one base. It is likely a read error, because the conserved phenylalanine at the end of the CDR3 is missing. CDR3: CASSYSGQGAVYEQYL. The CDR3 nucleotides are TGTGCCAGCAGTTACTCGGGACAGGGGGCAGTCTACGAGCAGTACCTC. The rearrangement joins TRBV6-2 or TRBV6-3 to TRBJ2-7, with 12 nucleotides matching TRBD1. This CDR3 is built from 16 residues. V lost 0 bases to trimming and J lost 3 bases; unmatched junction nucleotides: 3. Germline V lookup: CDR1 MNHEY, CDR2 SVGEGT.

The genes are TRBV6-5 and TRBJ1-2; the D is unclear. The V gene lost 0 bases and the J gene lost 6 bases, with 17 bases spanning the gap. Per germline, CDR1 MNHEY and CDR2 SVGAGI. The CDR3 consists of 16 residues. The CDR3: CASSYSRRTVGDGYTF. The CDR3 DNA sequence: TGTGCCAGCAGTTACTCGAGGAGGACTGTCGGAGATGGCTACACCTTC.

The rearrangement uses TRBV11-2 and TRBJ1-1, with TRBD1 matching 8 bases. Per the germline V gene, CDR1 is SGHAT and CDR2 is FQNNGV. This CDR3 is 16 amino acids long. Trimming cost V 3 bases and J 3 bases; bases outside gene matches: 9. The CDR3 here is CASSLGRRTGYTEAFF. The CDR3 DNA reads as TGTGCCAGCAGCTTGGGGCGACGGACAGGGTACACTGAAGCTTTCTTT.

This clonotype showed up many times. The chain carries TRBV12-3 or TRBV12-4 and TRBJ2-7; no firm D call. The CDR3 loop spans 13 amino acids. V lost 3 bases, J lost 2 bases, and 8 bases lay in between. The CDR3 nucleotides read TGTGCCAGCAGTTTTGGTGGGACCTACGAGCAGTACTTC. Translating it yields CASSFGGTYEQYF.

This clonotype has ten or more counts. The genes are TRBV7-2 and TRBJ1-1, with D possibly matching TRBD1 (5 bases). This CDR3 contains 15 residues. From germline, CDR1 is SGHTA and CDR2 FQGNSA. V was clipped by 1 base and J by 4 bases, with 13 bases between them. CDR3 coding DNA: TGTGCCAGCAGCTTAGTTGTAGGGGCCGGCACTGAAGCTTTCTTT. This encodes CASSLVVGAGTEAFF. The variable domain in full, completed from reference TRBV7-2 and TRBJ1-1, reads GAGVSQSPSNKVTEKGKDVELRCDPISGHTALYWYRQSLGQGLEFLIYFQGNSAPDKSGLPSDRFSAERTGGSVSTLTIQRTQQEDSAVYLCASSLVVGAGTEAFFGQGTRLTVV.

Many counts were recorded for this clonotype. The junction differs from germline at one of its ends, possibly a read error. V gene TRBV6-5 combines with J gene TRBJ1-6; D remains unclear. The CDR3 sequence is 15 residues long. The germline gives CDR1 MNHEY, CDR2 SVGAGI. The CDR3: CASNYSGRNNSPLHF. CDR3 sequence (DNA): TGTGCCAGCAATTACAGCGGGAGGAATAATTCACCCCTCCACTTT.

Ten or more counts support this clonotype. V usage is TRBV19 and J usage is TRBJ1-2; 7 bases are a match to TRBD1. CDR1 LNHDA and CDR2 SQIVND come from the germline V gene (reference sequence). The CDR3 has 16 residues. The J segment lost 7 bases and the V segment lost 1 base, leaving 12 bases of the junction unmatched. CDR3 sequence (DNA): TGTGCCAGTAGTATAGCCAATAGAGGGGGCGCGTTTGGCTACACCTTC. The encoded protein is CASSIANRGGAFGYTF.

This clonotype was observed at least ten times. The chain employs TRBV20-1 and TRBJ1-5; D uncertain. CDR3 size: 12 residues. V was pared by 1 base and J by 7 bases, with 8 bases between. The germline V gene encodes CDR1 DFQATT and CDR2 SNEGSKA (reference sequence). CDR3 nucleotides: TGCAGTGCTAGAGCGAGCCTCCAGCCCCAGCATTTT. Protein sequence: CSARASLQPQHF.

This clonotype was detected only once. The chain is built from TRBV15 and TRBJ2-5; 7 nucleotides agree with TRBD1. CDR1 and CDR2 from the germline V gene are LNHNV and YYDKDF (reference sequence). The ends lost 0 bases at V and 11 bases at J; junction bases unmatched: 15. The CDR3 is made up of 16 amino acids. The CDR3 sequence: CATSRDTPGQYGAQYF. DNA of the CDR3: TGTGCCACCAGCAGAGACACCCCGGGACAGTATGGGGCACAGTACTTC.

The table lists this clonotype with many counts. CDR3 amino acids: CASSFVAEMNTEAFF. CDR3 nucleotide sequence: TGTGCCAGCAGTTTTGTAGCAGAGATGAACACTGAAGCTTTCTTT. The chain carries TRBV28 and TRBJ1-1; D ambiguous. The length of the CDR3 is 15 residues. The V end lost 3 bases, the J end lost 0 bases, and 11 bases lay between the germline ends. Germline CDR1 reads MDHEN; CDR2 reads SYDVKM. Filled out from reference TRBV28 and TRBJ1-1, the complete variable domain reads DVKVTQSSRYLVKRTGEKVFLECVQDMDHENMFWYRQDPGLGLRLIYFSYDVKMKEKGDIPEGYSVSREKKERFSLILESASTNQTSMYLCASSFVAEMNTEAFFGQGTRLTVV.

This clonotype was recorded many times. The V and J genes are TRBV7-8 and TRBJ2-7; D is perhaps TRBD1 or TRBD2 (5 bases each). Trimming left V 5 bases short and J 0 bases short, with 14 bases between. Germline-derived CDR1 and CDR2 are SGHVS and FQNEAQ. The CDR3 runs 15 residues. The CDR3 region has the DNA TGTGCCAGCAGCCCGACCGGGGCTAGCTCCTACGAGCAGTACTTC. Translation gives CASSPTGASSYEQYF.

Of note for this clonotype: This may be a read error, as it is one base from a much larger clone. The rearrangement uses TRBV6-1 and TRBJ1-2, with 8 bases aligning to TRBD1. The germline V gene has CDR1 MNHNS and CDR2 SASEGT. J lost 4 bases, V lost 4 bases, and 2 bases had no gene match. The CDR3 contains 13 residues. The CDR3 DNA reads TGTGCCAGCAGTGGGGGACAGGCCTATGGCTACACCTTC. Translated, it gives CASSGGQAYGYTF.

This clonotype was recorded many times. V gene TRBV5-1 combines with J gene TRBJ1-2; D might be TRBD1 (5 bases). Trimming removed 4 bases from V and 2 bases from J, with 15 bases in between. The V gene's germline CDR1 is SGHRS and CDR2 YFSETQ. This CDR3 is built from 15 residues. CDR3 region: CASSVGVSSNYGYTF. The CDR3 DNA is TGCGCCAGCAGCGTAGGGGTATCGTCGAACTATGGCTACACCTTC. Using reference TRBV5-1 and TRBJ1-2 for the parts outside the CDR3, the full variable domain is KAGVTQTPRYLIKTRGQQVTLSCSPISGHRSVSWYQQTPGQGLQFLFEYFSETQRNKGNFPGRFSGRQFSNSRSEMNVSTLELGDSALYLCASSVGVSSNYGYTFGSGTRLTVV.

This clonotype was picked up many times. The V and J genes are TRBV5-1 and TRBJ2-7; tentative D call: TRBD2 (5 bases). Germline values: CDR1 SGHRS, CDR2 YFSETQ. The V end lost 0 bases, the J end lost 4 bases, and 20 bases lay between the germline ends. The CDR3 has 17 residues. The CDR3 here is CASSLGLQLGERYEQYF. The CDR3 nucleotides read TGCGCCAGCAGCTTGGGACTTCAGCTCGGGGAGAGATACGAGCAGTACTTC.

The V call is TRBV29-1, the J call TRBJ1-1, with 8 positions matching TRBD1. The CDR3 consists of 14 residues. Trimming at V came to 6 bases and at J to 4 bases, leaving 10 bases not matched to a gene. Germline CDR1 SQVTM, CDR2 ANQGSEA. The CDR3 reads CSVALRQGATEAFF. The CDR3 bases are TGCAGCGTGGCCCTCCGGCAGGGGGCCACTGAAGCTTTCTTT.

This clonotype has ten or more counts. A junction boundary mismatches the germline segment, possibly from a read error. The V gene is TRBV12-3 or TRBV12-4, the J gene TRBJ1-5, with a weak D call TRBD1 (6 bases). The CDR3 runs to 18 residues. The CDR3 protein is CASSLNRVGQNSNQPRHF. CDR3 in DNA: TGTGCCAGCAGTTTAAACAGGGTGGGCCAAAATAGCAATCAGCCCCGGCATTTT.

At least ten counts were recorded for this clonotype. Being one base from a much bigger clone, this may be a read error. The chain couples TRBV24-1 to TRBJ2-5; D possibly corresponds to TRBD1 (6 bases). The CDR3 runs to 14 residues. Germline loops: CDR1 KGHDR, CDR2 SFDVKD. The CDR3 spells CATRPDGERGTRYF. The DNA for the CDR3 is TGTGCCACCAGACCAGACGGGGAAAGGGGGACCCGGTACTTC.